This record covers a single TCR beta chain. Using immunoSEQ multiplex PCR, the repertoire was profiled, and TCRdb retains in-frame clones only, with some absent. The sample includes tens of thousands of clones, 90% to 95% seen only once; the top ten take roughly 0.4%. The data derive from a study of technical replicates of blood from a handful of donors. The germline V gene encodes CDR1 SGHRS and CDR2 YFSETQ. The length of the CDR3 is 16 residues. V dropped 3 bases and J dropped 8; count of bases not matched to a gene: 9. The sample taken for sequencing was T cells isolated from PBMCs. The J gene is TRBJ2-1, the V gene TRBV5-1; 12 nucleotides align to TRBD2. This receptor was taken from a human donor in good health. CDR3 region: CASSWLTSGSFDEQFF. The CDR3, as DNA: TGCGCCAGCAGCTGGCTGACTAGCGGGAGCTTTGATGAGCAGTTCTTC.